This record covers a single T cell receptor beta chain. The antigen is undetermined. The CDR3 extends over 17 amino acids. The germline CDR1 and CDR2 sequences are SGDLS and YYNGEE. V shed 0 bases, J shed 1 base, and the junction held 5 bases outside the gene matches. The sample is drawn from a study of cytomegalovirus exposure and HLA in healthy donors. About the research overall: Earlier, fewer than 140 million unique TCR beta sequences were recovered from roughly 170 million T cells by an analysis. When 300 to 400 donors were genotyped, about 86% of them were found to fall in the Caucasian-associated ancestry cluster.

Both 60 Vbeta primers and 13 Jbeta primers went into the PCR. TCRdb's table, derived via immunoSEQ multiplex PCR, lists solely in-frame clones and lacks some. This table has 70,000 or so clones, 75% to 90% appearing once. Study-level findings and limits: Earlier analysis found most TCR beta V segments productive about 87% or about 30% of the time.

The sample was PBMCs. The TCR originated in a woman in her twenties or thirties in good health and CMV-seropositive. This chain joins TRBV9 and TRBJ2-4, with 9 bases lining up with TRBD1. CDR3 sequence (DNA): TGTGCCAGCAGCGTAGAAGGGACAGGGAGTGCCAAAAACATTCAGTACTTC. It is translated as CASSVEGTGSAKNIQYF.